This is a list of T cell receptor beta chains from one sample in a study of cytomegalovirus exposure and HLA in healthy donors. TCRdb's table, derived via immunoSEQ multiplex PCR, lists solely in-frame clones and lacks some. The sample shows roughly 280,000 clones, roughly 70% of them seen only once. The sequenced sample consisted of PBMCs. The source of these receptors is a female donor in good health and CMV-seronegative. CDR3s include the opening cysteine and the closing phenylalanine or tryptophan. Each record gives: V gene, J gene, clone size, D gene, CDR3 protein, CDR3 DNA. A D gene is named only where the DNA matches it firmly. Clone sizes are given selectively: once, few, many, or a class where the clone is expanded.

v_call: TRBV25-1; j_call: TRBJ1-5; clone_size: NA; d_call: NA; cdr3_aa: CASSERCGGASQPQHF; cdr3_nt: TGTGCCAGCAGTGAAAGGTGCGGGGGGGCTTCTCAGCCCCAGCATTTT
v_call: TRBV2; j_call: TRBJ2-1; clone_size: NA; d_call: NA; cdr3_aa: CASWWASETYNEQFF; cdr3_nt: TGTGCCAGTTGGTGGGCTAGCGAGACCTACAATGAGCAGTTCTTC
v_call: TRBV7-2; j_call: TRBJ2-3; clone_size: few; d_call: NA; cdr3_aa: CASSPLRTDTQYF; cdr3_nt: TGTGCCAGCAGCCCCCTTCGGACAGATACGCAGTATTTT
v_call: TRBV2; j_call: TRBJ2-7; clone_size: few; d_call: NA; cdr3_aa: CASNRDSAGSYEQYF; cdr3_nt: TGTGCCAGCAATAGGGACTCGGCGGGCTCCTACGAGCAGTACTTC
v_call: TRBV2; j_call: TRBJ1-2; clone_size: NA; d_call: TRBD1; cdr3_aa: CASSEQGADGYTF; cdr3_nt: TGTGCCAGCAGTGAACAGGGGGCGGATGGCTACACCTTC
v_call: TRBV6-1; j_call: TRBJ2-7; clone_size: NA; d_call: NA; cdr3_aa: CASNLVGTYEQYF; cdr3_nt: TGTGCCAGCAACCTAGTGGGGACATACGAGCAGTACTTC
v_call: TRBV27; j_call: TRBJ2-3; clone_size: NA; d_call: NA; cdr3_aa: CASSFRGNRPTDTQYF; cdr3_nt: TGTGCCAGCAGTTTTAGGGGTAATCGTCCCACAGATACGCAGTATTTT
v_call: TRBV5-4; j_call: TRBJ1-4; clone_size: NA; d_call: TRBD1; cdr3_aa: CASSPGTAHEKLFF; cdr3_nt: TGTGCCAGCAGCCCGGGGACAGCGCATGAAAAACTGTTTTTT
v_call: TRBV19; j_call: TRBJ2-1; clone_size: NA; d_call: NA; cdr3_aa: CASSMYGDRPNEQFF; cdr3_nt: TGTGCCAGTAGTATGTACGGGGATCGCCCCAATGAGCAGTTCTTC
v_call: TRBV11-2; j_call: TRBJ1-4; clone_size: NA; d_call: TRBD1; cdr3_aa: CASSLDGQGGEKLFF; cdr3_nt: TGTGCCAGCAGCTTAGATGGTCAGGGGGGAGAAAAACTGTTTTTT
v_call: TRBV14; j_call: TRBJ2-1; clone_size: NA; d_call: NA; cdr3_aa: CASSHQGPVFGYNEQFF; cdr3_nt: TGTGCCAGCAGCCACCAGGGCCCGGTTTTTGGTTACAATGAGCAGTTCTTC
v_call: TRBV30; j_call: TRBJ2-1; clone_size: NA; d_call: NA; cdr3_aa: CAWSHGGYGVEQFF; cdr3_nt: TGTGCCTGGAGTCACGGGGGATATGGTGTTGAGCAGTTCTTC
v_call: TRBV30; j_call: TRBJ1-2; clone_size: few; d_call: TRBD1; cdr3_aa: CAWRFGTARIF; cdr3_nt: TGTGCCTGGAGATTCGGGACAGCTCGTATTTTC
v_call: TRBV30; j_call: TRBJ2-1; clone_size: NA; d_call: NA; cdr3_aa: CAWSATFDEQFF; cdr3_nt: TGTGCCTGGAGTGCCACTTTCGATGAGCAGTTCTTC
v_call: TRBV6-1; j_call: TRBJ2-7; clone_size: NA; d_call: NA; cdr3_aa: CASSEQAFVSPNYEQYF; cdr3_nt: TGTGCCAGCAGTGAACAGGCGTTCGTGAGTCCAAACTACGAGCAGTACTTC
v_call: TRBV10-1; j_call: TRBJ2-1; clone_size: once; d_call: NA; cdr3_aa: CASSRTLGNEQFF; cdr3_nt: TGCGCCAGCTCCAGGACTCTCGGCAATGAGCAGTTCTTC
v_call: TRBV27; j_call: TRBJ2-3; clone_size: NA; d_call: NA; cdr3_aa: CASSLSGEGTDTQYF; cdr3_nt: TGTGCCAGCAGTTTATCGGGGGAGGGCACAGATACGCAGTATTTT
v_call: TRBV27; j_call: TRBJ2-5; clone_size: NA; d_call: NA; cdr3_aa: CASSTHIRGPGETQYF; cdr3_nt: TGTGCCAGCAGTACCCACATACGAGGGCCGGGCGAGACCCAGTACTTC
v_call: TRBV27; j_call: TRBJ2-1; clone_size: NA; d_call: TRBD2; cdr3_aa: CASSLRTRGETYNEQFF; cdr3_nt: TGTGCCAGCAGTTTACGGACCCGGGGGGAAACCTACAATGAGCAGTTCTTC
v_call: TRBV18; j_call: TRBJ2-7; clone_size: NA; d_call: NA; cdr3_aa: CASSPTGSSYEQYF; cdr3_nt: TGTGCCAGCTCACCAACAGGGTCTTCCTACGAGCAGTACTTC
v_call: TRBV30; j_call: TRBJ2-1; clone_size: once; d_call: NA; cdr3_aa: CAWSPQSYNEQFF; cdr3_nt: TGTGCCTGGAGTCCACAGTCCTACAATGAGCAGTTCTTC
v_call: TRBV2; j_call: TRBJ2-2; clone_size: few; d_call: NA; cdr3_aa: CASTISRTAGGELFF; cdr3_nt: TGTGCCAGCACCATATCCCGGACAGCCGGCGGGGAGCTGTTTTTT
v_call: TRBV6-1; j_call: TRBJ1-6; clone_size: NA; d_call: NA; cdr3_aa: CASSEDLSGYGSPLHF; cdr3_nt: TGTGCCAGCAGTGAAGATCTATCGGGGTACGGTTCACCCCTCCACTTT
v_call: TRBV7-6; j_call: TRBJ1-1; clone_size: once; d_call: TRBD1; cdr3_aa: CASSQDRAGTEAFF; cdr3_nt: TGTGCCAGCAGCCAGGACAGGGCGGGCACTGAAGCTTTCTTT
v_call: TRBV5-4; j_call: TRBJ2-5; clone_size: NA; d_call: NA; cdr3_aa: CASSFFQGHAAQYF; cdr3_nt: TGTGCCAGCAGCTTTTTTCAGGGCCATGCGGCCCAGTACTTC
v_call: TRBV30; j_call: TRBJ2-7; clone_size: few; d_call: TRBD1; cdr3_aa: CAWTSDRGLYEQYF; cdr3_nt: TGTGCCTGGACCAGCGACAGGGGGCTATACGAGCAGTACTTC
v_call: TRBV5-1; j_call: TRBJ2-5; clone_size: NA; d_call: TRBD1; cdr3_aa: CASSLQGVGETQYF; cdr3_nt: TGCGCCAGCAGCTTACAGGGGGTAGGAGAGACCCAGTACTTC
v_call: TRBV27; j_call: TRBJ2-2; clone_size: NA; d_call: TRBD2; cdr3_aa: CASSGLDTGELFF; cdr3_nt: TGTGCCAGCAGCGGACTAGACACCGGGGAGCTGTTTTTT
v_call: TRBV12-5; j_call: TRBJ2-3; clone_size: NA; d_call: TRBD2; cdr3_aa: CASGPVPGLAGGPPDTQYF; cdr3_nt: TGTGCTAGTGGTCCCGTCCCGGGACTAGCGGGAGGGCCCCCAGATACGCAGTATTTT
v_call: TRBV28; j_call: TRBJ2-5; clone_size: NA; d_call: NA; cdr3_aa: CASSLSSTGKWGTQYF; cdr3_nt: TGTGCCAGCAGTTTATCGTCGACAGGCAAATGGGGGACCCAGTACTTC
v_call: TRBV5-1; j_call: TRBJ2-2; clone_size: NA; d_call: NA; cdr3_aa: CASSIRTDAGELFF; cdr3_nt: TGCGCCAGCAGCATACGGACTGACGCCGGGGAGCTGTTTTTT
v_call: TRBV7-9; j_call: TRBJ1-3; clone_size: NA; d_call: NA; cdr3_aa: CASSAAGYGNTIYF; cdr3_nt: TGTGCCAGCAGCGCCGCAGGGTATGGAAACACCATATATTTT
v_call: TRBV7-9; j_call: TRBJ2-7; clone_size: NA; d_call: NA; cdr3_aa: CASSSTEYYEQYF; cdr3_nt: TGTGCCAGCAGCTCGACAGAGTACTACGAGCAGTACTTC
v_call: TRBV11-2; j_call: TRBJ2-1; clone_size: NA; d_call: NA; cdr3_aa: CASSLVRGFLQFF; cdr3_nt: TGTGCCAGCAGCTTAGTCCGCGGCTTTTTACAGTTCTTC
v_call: TRBV18; j_call: TRBJ1-2; clone_size: NA; d_call: NA; cdr3_aa: CASSPQDSYYGYTF; cdr3_nt: TGTGCCAGCTCACCACAGGACAGCTACTATGGCTACACCTTC
v_call: TRBV18; j_call: TRBJ1-1; clone_size: NA; d_call: NA; cdr3_aa: CASSPTTGTGTEAFF; cdr3_nt: TGTGCCAGCTCACCCACAACAGGGACGGGCACTGAAGCTTTCTTT
v_call: TRBV2; j_call: TRBJ2-3; clone_size: NA; d_call: TRBD2; cdr3_aa: CASSLGLAGSTDTQYF; cdr3_nt: TGTGCCAGCAGTCTCGGACTAGCGGGTAGCACAGATACGCAGTATTTT
v_call: TRBV6-5; j_call: TRBJ2-1; clone_size: NA; d_call: TRBD2; cdr3_aa: CASSYVASGTYNEQFF; cdr3_nt: TGTGCCAGCAGTTACGTGGCTAGCGGGACCTACAATGAGCAGTTCTTC
v_call: TRBV7-8; j_call: TRBJ2-5; clone_size: NA; d_call: NA; cdr3_aa: CASRGGGRETQYF; cdr3_nt: TGTGCCAGCCGAGGGGGGGGAAGAGAGACCCAGTACTTC
v_call: TRBV30; j_call: TRBJ1-1; clone_size: NA; d_call: NA; cdr3_aa: CAWSEELNTEAFF; cdr3_nt: TGTGCCTGGAGTGAAGAGTTGAACACTGAAGCTTTCTTT
v_call: TRBV27; j_call: TRBJ1-5; clone_size: few; d_call: TRBD1; cdr3_aa: CASSSFRDRGTFSNQPQHF; cdr3_nt: TGTGCCAGCAGTTCGTTTCGGGACAGGGGGACTTTTAGCAATCAGCCCCAGCATTTT
v_call: TRBV11-2; j_call: TRBJ2-7; clone_size: once; d_call: NA; cdr3_aa: CASSSTHSSAGSYEQYF; cdr3_nt: TGTGCCAGCAGCTCAACACACTCCTCGGCGGGCTCCTACGAGCAGTACTTC
v_call: TRBV15; j_call: TRBJ2-5; clone_size: NA; d_call: NA; cdr3_aa: CATSSEIQGGQETQYF; cdr3_nt: TGTGCCACCAGCAGTGAGATCCAGGGTGGCCAAGAGACCCAGTACTTC
v_call: TRBV6-1; j_call: TRBJ2-1; clone_size: NA; d_call: TRBD1; cdr3_aa: CASSERGTGNSYNEQFF; cdr3_nt: TGTGCCAGCAGTGAAAGGGGGACAGGGAACTCCTACAATGAGCAGTTCTTC
v_call: TRBV5-8; j_call: TRBJ2-5; clone_size: NA; d_call: NA; cdr3_aa: CASSWLVQETQYF; cdr3_nt: TGTGCCAGCAGCTGGCTAGTCCAAGAGACCCAGTACTTC
v_call: TRBV20-1; j_call: TRBJ2-1; clone_size: NA; d_call: NA; cdr3_aa: CSARDERVQFF; cdr3_nt: TGCAGTGCTAGAGATGAGCGGGTGCAGTTCTTC